Detailed here is one T cell receptor beta chain. Its antigen is undetermined. TCRdb keeps only in-frame clones here, not all; method: immunoSEQ multiplex PCR. The table has about 2 million clones, around 96% seen once. The data derive from a study of shared clonotypes between healthy human individuals. Study-level points and caveats: Around 5% of naive CD4 clonotypes were shared across a few donors. Generally, estimated richness proved larger in naive subsets than it did in memory subsets.

Naivety among CD8 cells was defined by CD45RO negativity and positive CCR7 selection, thereby excluding terminally differentiated effector memory CD45RA+ cells. The CDR3 is made up of 18 amino acids. Germline assignment: CDR1 SGHTA and CDR2 FQGNSA. The trim removed 4 bases at V and 0 bases at J, leaving 13 bases unmatched. The source material was naive CD8+ T cells sorted from blood. V gene TRBV7-2 combines with J gene TRBJ2-7; 9 nucleotides agree with TRBD2. The source is a man between 18 and 35 years old in good health. The CDR3 nucleotides read TGTGCCAGCAGCTCCCGCGCTAGTCAGCGGGAGGCCTCCTACGAGCAGTACTTC. Its translation is CASSSRASQREASYEQYF. The variable domain in full, completed from reference TRBV7-2 and TRBJ2-7, reads GAGVSQSPSNKVTEKGKDVELRCDPISGHTALYWYRQSLGQGLEFLIYFQGNSAPDKSGLPSDRFSAERTGGSVSTLTIQRTQQEDSAVYLCASSSRASQREASYEQYFGPGTRLTVT.